The 31 T cell receptor beta chains below come from one sample, sequenced in a study of cytomegalovirus exposure and HLA in healthy donors. The PCR used 60 Vbeta and 13 Jbeta primers. Assay used: immunoSEQ multiplex PCR; TCRdb lists only in-frame clones, some missing. The sample carries approximately 200,000 clones, more than 65% recorded once. The sample was PBMCs. Receptors were obtained from a girl aged 10 to 17 in good health and CMV-seropositive.

The chain uses TRBV7-7 and TRBJ2-3; tentatively, D is TRBD1 (5 bases). The length of the CDR3 is 16 residues. Trimming pared 5 bases from V and 3 bases from J, leaving 18 bases between. CDR1 SSHAT and CDR2 FNYEAQ come from the germline V gene (reference sequence). CDR3 nucleotides: TGTGCCAGCAGCCCCCAGGGTAGGGTCGGGACAGATACGCAGTATTTT. Its translation: CASSPQGRVGTDTQYF.

The genes are TRBV19 and TRBJ1-2; no definite D call. The V gene's germline CDR1 is LNHDA and CDR2 SQIVND (reference sequence). The CDR3 covers 13 residues. CDR3 region: CATQRRRGYGYTF. CDR3 coding DNA: TGTGCGACGCAGCGCCGCCGAGGATATGGCTACACCTTC.

The chain combines TRBV7-8 with TRBJ1-6; 9 bases agree with TRBD1. The CDR3 is made up of 14 amino acids. With 5 bases clipped from V and 9 bases from J, the junction kept 5 bases outside the gene matches. Germline V gene lookup returns CDR1 SGHVS and CDR2 FQNEAQ. CDR3 residues: CASSQDRGGSPLHF. The CDR3, as DNA: TGTGCCAGCAGCCAGGACAGGGGCGGTTCACCCCTCCACTTT.

The V call is TRBV11-2, the J call TRBJ2-2; 7 bases line up with TRBD1. This CDR3 spans 15 amino acids. Germline CDR1 SGHAT, CDR2 FQNNGV. The J segment lost 7 bases and the V segment lost 2 bases, leaving 7 bases of the junction unmatched. In nucleotides, the CDR3 is TGTGCCAGCAGCTTATTACAGGGGCGAGGCGGGGAGCTGTTTTTT. Translating gives CASSLLQGRGGELFF.

This chain joins TRBV5-1 and TRBJ2-3, with D perhaps TRBD2 (5 bases). CDR1 is SGHRS and CDR2 is YFSETQ in the germline V gene. V was trimmed by 0 bases and J by 1 base, leaving 12 bases between them. The CDR3 length is 16 residues. CDR3 sequence (DNA): TGCGCCAGCAGCTTGGCTTCGGGGTTCGGCACAGATACGCAGTATTTT. This codes for CASSLASGFGTDTQYF.

The chain recombines TRBV6-5 with TRBJ2-5; perhaps TRBD2 as D (6 bases). The CDR3 sequence is 14 residues long. V dropped 8 bases and J dropped 9 bases, with 22 bases sitting between them. In germline, CDR1 is MNHEY, CDR2 SVGAGI. CDR3 amino acids: CASLGGIVNGAQYF. DNA for the CDR3: TGTGCCAGCTTGGGGGGTATTGTAAATGGGGCCCAGTACTTC.

The J gene is TRBJ1-1, the V gene TRBV7-9; possibly TRBD1 for D (5 bases). The germline V gene has CDR1 SEHNR and CDR2 FQNEAQ (reference sequence). The CDR3 runs to 14 residues. V gave up 5 bases and J gave up 5 bases, with 15 bases separating them. The CDR3 sequence: CASSPRWGGTEAFF. Here the CDR3 DNA reads TGTGCCAGCAGCCCACGGTGGGGGGGGACTGAAGCTTTCTTT.

J is TRBJ1-1 and V is TRBV7-2; possibly TRBD1 for D (5 bases). The CDR3 extends over 14 amino acids. Germline V lookup: CDR1 SGHTA, CDR2 FQGNSA. The V gene lost 4 bases and the J gene lost 3 bases, with 12 bases spanning the gap. In DNA form, the CDR3 reads TGTGCCAGCAGCTCACAGGACATTTACACTGAAGCTTTCTTT. Amino acid sequence: CASSSQDIYTEAFF.

The table lists this clone with a few counts. V and J are TRBV10-1 and TRBJ2-3; 11 bases match TRBD2. The CDR3 contains 15 residues. Germline values: CDR1 WNHNN, CDR2 SYGVQD (reference sequence). The J segment lost 1 base and the V segment lost 4 bases, leaving 1 base of the junction unmatched. The CDR3 loop is CASSATSGGTDTQYF. The CDR3 DNA reads TGCGCCAGCAGTGCGACTAGCGGGGGCACAGATACGCAGTATTTT.

The chain has TRBV14 and TRBJ1-2; TRBD1 agrees at 8 bases. J was trimmed by 8 bases and V by 4 bases; bases with no gene match: 9. Germline V lookup: CDR1 SGHDN, CDR2 FVKESK. The CDR3 is 14 amino acids. CDR3 residues: CASSRGQGQYGYTF. CDR3 sequence (DNA): TGTGCCAGCAGCCGCGGACAGGGACAATACGGCTACACCTTC.

This chain connects TRBV7-9 to TRBJ2-7, with D tentatively TRBD1 (6 bases). CDR1 is SEHNR and CDR2 is FQNEAQ in the germline V gene (reference sequence). This CDR3 contains 15 residues. V shed 6 bases and J shed 0 bases, with 15 bases lying between them. The CDR3 region is CASSPGQLFSYEQYF. The CDR3 coding sequence is TGTGCCAGCAGTCCTGGACAGCTCTTCTCCTACGAGCAGTACTTC.

Here the CDR3 DNA reads TGTGCCAGCGAGAGGTCCGGGGAGCTGTTTTTT. This sequence encodes CASERSGELFF. The chain carries TRBV11-3 and TRBJ2-2; D call uncertain. V lost 8 bases and J lost 6, with 7 bases in between. The CDR3 has 11 residues. The germline CDR1 and CDR2 sequences are SGHNT and YENEEA. Full variable domain (rest looked up from reference TRBV11-3 and TRBJ2-2): EAGVVQSPRYKIIEKKQPVAFWCNPISGHNTLYWYLQNLGQGPELLIRYENEEAVDDSQLPKDRFSAERLKGVDSTLKIQPAELGDSAVYLCASERSGELFFGEGSRLTVL.

The rearrangement uses TRBV7-2 and TRBJ2-3; the match to TRBD2 covers 7 bases. Per the germline V gene, CDR1 is SGHTA and CDR2 is FQGNSA. V was pared by 3 bases and J by 1 base, with 4 bases of the junction left unmatched. The CDR3 loop spans 15 amino acids. CDR3 residues: CASSFPGRGTDTQYF. The CDR3 DNA is TGTGCCAGCAGCTTTCCGGGGAGGGGCACAGATACGCAGTATTTT.

Written as DNA, the CDR3 is TGCGCCAGCAGCTCGACAGGGGGTGGGGGCATTGAAGCTTTCTTT. It yields the protein CASSSTGGGGIEAFF. The V gene is TRBV5-1, the J gene TRBJ1-1; TRBD1 agrees at 9 bases. CDR3 length: 15 amino acids. Germline CDR1 and CDR2: SGHRS and YFSETQ. With 3 bases clipped from V and 7 bases from J, the junction kept 10 bases outside the gene matches.

The V and J genes are TRBV5-4 and TRBJ2-3; a weak D match, TRBD2 (7 bases). CDR3 length: 14 residues. Trimming removed 2 bases at V and 7 bases at J, with 14 bases between. Germline CDR1 is SGHNT and CDR2 is YYREEE (reference sequence). For the CDR3, the DNA is TGTGCCAGCAGCTTAGCGGGGAGGGGGAATACGCAGTATTTT. Its protein is CASSLAGRGNTQYF.

This clone was counted once. The chain combines TRBV4-1 with TRBJ2-1; TRBD2 aligns across 7 bases. The CDR3 covers 16 residues. Germline-derived CDR1 and CDR2 are MGHRA and YSYEKL. V lost 7 bases and J lost 0; bases outside the gene matches: 9. CDR3 sequence (DNA): TGCGCCAGCACGGGGGGAGGCCCGAGCTCCTACAATGAGCAGTTCTTC. The encoded protein is CASTGGGPSSYNEQFF.

This clone turned up a few times. The chain links TRBV5-1 to TRBJ2-7; 8 nucleotides line up with TRBD1. V trimming: 7 bases; J trimming: 7 bases; junction bases outside the gene matches: 7. In germline, CDR1 is SGHRS, CDR2 YFSETQ. The CDR3 extends over 12 amino acids. CDR3 region: CASGQGAIEQYF. The CDR3 nucleotides are TGCGCCAGCGGTCAGGGGGCGATTGAGCAGTACTTC.

This clone has just a few counts. This rearrangement joins TRBV4-3 to TRBJ1-4; possible D gene TRBD1, 5 bases. V lost 1 base and J 4 bases, leaving 7 bases between the germline ends. The CDR3 is made up of 14 amino acids. Germline V CDR1 and CDR2: LGHNA, YSLEER. This chain's CDR3 is CASSQATGNEKLFF. In DNA form, the CDR3 reads TGCGCCAGCAGCCAAGCCACAGGTAATGAAAAACTGTTTTTT.

The chain combines TRBV5-4 with TRBJ2-5; the match to TRBD1 covers 7 bases. This CDR3 contains 13 residues. Losses at the gene ends were 4 bases for V and 2 bases for J; bases not matched to a gene: 2. Germline assignment: CDR1 SGHNT and CDR2 YYREEE (reference sequence). The CDR3 loop is CASSDREQETQYF. The CDR3 DNA reads TGTGCCAGCAGCGACAGGGAGCAAGAGACCCAGTACTTC.

This clone was observed a single time. This rearrangement joins TRBV7-2 to TRBJ2-7; D might be TRBD2 (6 bases). V lost 5 bases and J 10 bases, leaving 15 bases between the germline ends. CDR1 and CDR2 from the germline V gene are SGHTA and FQGNSA. The CDR3 loop spans 12 amino acids. The DNA for the CDR3 is TGTGCCAGCAGCCGCGTGGGAGGAGGCCAGTACTTC. It is translated as CASSRVGGGQYF.

The V gene is TRBV7-6, the J gene TRBJ1-5, with D perhaps TRBD1 (5 bases). The V end was cut by 5 bases, the J end by 5 bases, with 10 bases between. Germline lookup yields CDR1 SGHVS and CDR2 FNYEAQ. The CDR3 contains 13 residues. The CDR3 reads CASSPGAHQPQHF. CDR3 DNA: TGTGCCAGCAGCCCTGGGGCTCATCAGCCCCAGCATTTT.

The gene calls are TRBV9 and TRBJ2-5, with a tentative D call TRBD1 (6 bases). Trimming pared 0 bases from V and 5 bases from J, leaving 11 bases between. This CDR3 comprises 14 residues. Germline lookup yields CDR1 SGDLS and CDR2 YYNGEE. The CDR3 here is CASSVDTGMETQYF. In nucleotides, the CDR3 is TGTGCCAGCAGCGTAGACACAGGGATGGAGACCCAGTACTTC.

This clone was observed a handful of times. The chain uses TRBV19 and TRBJ1-1; no reliable D call. V lost 5 bases and J lost 1, with 11 bases in between. CDR3 size: 14 residues. Per germline, CDR1 LNHDA and CDR2 SQIVND (reference sequence). The CDR3, as DNA: TGTGCCAGTAGTTCGTTGTCGGGGAACACTGAAGCTTTCTTT. Translating it yields CASSSLSGNTEAFF.

The rearrangement joins TRBV19 to TRBJ2-3; D possibly corresponds to TRBD1 (6 bases). Trimming took 7 bases from V and 0 from J, leaving 23 bases between them. Germline CDR1 and CDR2: LNHDA and SQIVND (reference sequence). The CDR3 covers 18 residues. The CDR3 sequence is CASTADSRTLGSTDTQYF. As DNA, the CDR3 is TGTGCCAGTACCGCGGACAGCCGAACCCTCGGGAGCACAGATACGCAGTATTTT.

V usage is TRBV11-3 and J usage is TRBJ1-4, with a weak D call TRBD1 (5 bases). There are 14 residues in the CDR3. The V end lost 4 bases, the J end lost 3 bases, and 9 bases lay between the germline ends. Germline V lookup: CDR1 SGHNT, CDR2 YENEEA. This CDR3 is CASSYRGANEKLFF. The DNA of the CDR3 is TGTGCCAGCAGCTATCGGGGGGCTAATGAAAAACTGTTTTTT.

The chain couples TRBV19 to TRBJ2-5; perhaps TRBD2 as D (5 bases). The V end lost 4 bases, the J end lost 5 bases, and 14 bases lay between the germline ends. CDR3 length: 14 residues. Germline V CDR1 and CDR2: LNHDA, SQIVND (reference sequence). The CDR3 is CASSSGSVPETQYF. DNA for the CDR3: TGTGCCAGTAGTAGCGGGTCGGTGCCGGAGACCCAGTACTTC.

This chain links TRBV7-9 with TRBJ1-1, with 8 bases lining up with TRBD1. The CDR3 contains 15 residues. V was clipped by 6 bases and J by 8 bases; unmatched bases: 14. In germline, CDR1 is SEHNR, CDR2 FQNEAQ (reference sequence). DNA of the CDR3: TGTGCCAGCAGTAGTCAAGCAGGGGGCGTCTCCGAAGCTTTCTTT. Its protein is CASSSQAGGVSEAFF.

This clone was observed a single time. The gene calls are TRBV9 and TRBJ2-5, with 16 bases fitting TRBD2. The length of the CDR3 is 16 residues. The germline V gene has CDR1 SGDLS and CDR2 YYNGEE. V shed 4 bases, J shed 3 bases, and the junction held 3 bases outside the gene matches. In DNA, the CDR3 is TGTGCCAGCAGCATGGGACTAGCGGGGGGGGAAGAGACCCAGTACTTC. It encodes CASSMGLAGGEETQYF.

This rearrangement joins TRBV21-1 to TRBJ2-2; TRBD2, the D gene given by the table, was not confirmed from the DNA. TRBV21-1 constitutes a pseudogene. The CDR3 is 18 amino acids. The CDR3 reads CASSSKRSRSGNTGELFF. CDR3 sequence (DNA): TGTGCCAGCAGCAGCAAAAGATCGAGGAGTGGGAACACCGGGGAGCTGTTTTTT.

This chain links TRBV7-8 with TRBJ2-3; D possibly corresponds to TRBD2 (7 bases). CDR3 size: 15 residues. V was trimmed by 5 bases and J by 4 bases, leaving 16 bases between them. Germline-derived CDR1 and CDR2 are SGHVS and FQNEAQ. The CDR3 loop is CASSNTGGPADTQYF. CDR3 sequence (DNA): TGTGCCAGCAGCAACACCGGGGGGCCCGCAGATACGCAGTATTTT.

The chain has TRBV6-1 and TRBJ2-1; TRBD2 matches at 9 bases. The J segment lost 9 bases and the V segment lost 1 base, leaving 1 base of the junction unmatched. CDR3 length equals 13 residues. CDR1 and CDR2 (germline): MNHNS, SASEGT. This chain's CDR3 is CASSEGGGGEQFF. The CDR3 nucleotides are TGTGCCAGCAGTGAAGGCGGGGGGGGTGAGCAGTTCTTC.